The 2 T cell receptor beta chains in this list originate from one sample, sequenced in a study of blood T cell repertoires in COVID-19. Data came from immunoSEQ multiplex PCR; TCRdb stores just in-frame clones and leaves some out. This sample has 200,000 to 300,000 clones; roughly 83% occur once, and the top ten carry under 30%. Sequencing was performed on peripheral blood. These receptors all stem from a man aged 35 to 55 with acute or convalescent COVID-19.

This chain links TRBV18 with TRBJ1-1, with no clear D. This CDR3 is built from 14 residues. Germline values: CDR1 KGHSH, CDR2 LQKENI. V lost 0 bases, J lost 10 bases, and 15 bases lay in between. CDR3 nucleotide sequence: TGTGCCAGCTCACCACCCGAGGGTTTAGATGGAGCTTTCTTT. Protein product: CASSPPEGLDGAFF.

This clone was observed once. The chain carries TRBV3-1 (or the pseudogene TRBV3-2) and TRBJ2-6; no clear D gene. Deletions cut 3 bases from V and 4 bases from J, with 10 bases between. The CDR3 covers 15 residues. Germline V gene lookup returns CDR1 LGHDT and CDR2 YNNKEL (reference sequence). The CDR3 coding sequence is TGTGCCAGCAGCCATGCGCTTACGGGGGCCAACGTCCTGACTTTC. Amino acid sequence: CASSHALTGANVLTF.